The present entry profiles one T cell receptor (beta chain) with its context. The J segment lost 4 bases and the V segment lost 6 bases, leaving 12 bases of the junction unmatched. The CDR3 runs 18 residues. From germline, CDR1 is SEHNR and CDR2 FQNEAQ (reference sequence). This sample was included in a study of blood T cell repertoires in COVID-19. On the study more broadly: Italy, Spain and the United States were the sources of the convalescent and acute COVID-19 samples. T cells, B-cell-depleted T cells, or PBMCs provided the cDNA or gDNA that served as material.

Authors' processing steps: Estimation of nucleated cell counts relied on the amplification of reference gene primers. Libraries were prepared by immunoSEQ multiplex PCR; TCRdb keeps only in-frame clonotypes and omits some of them. Clone size and V and J calls were adopted from that table, with D and trimming inferred from the DNA. Of about 120,000 clones in the sample, 85% were seen once. The chain employs TRBV7-9 and TRBJ1-6, with 10 bases aligning to TRBD1. Sequences were obtained from peripheral blood. This clonotype was obtained from an older man with active or convalescent COVID-19. The CDR3 sequence: CASSPGTGAKAYNSPLHF. DNA of the CDR3: TGTGCCAGCAGTCCCGGGACAGGGGCCAAGGCTTATAATTCACCCCTCCACTTT.